The 3 T cell receptor beta chains reported below all come from one sample, sequenced in a study of human T cells and chemical hapten exposure. Time point described: pre-sensitization, week 0. Treatment given: therapeutic diphenylcyclopropenone sensitization with weekly scalp DPC. MiXCR was run by TCRdb on the RACE reads, yielding one entry per CDR3 protein. The top ten hold about 1.6% of the sample, which has roughly 110,000 distinct CDR3 sequences, approximately 12% seen once. The sample in question was whole blood, obtained in connection with sensitization to the hapten diphenylcyclopropenone (DPC). These receptors all come from a woman aged 50 to 60 with alopecia areata. Some clones in this sample may be carry-over from other donors' samples.

The V gene is TRBV24-1, the J gene TRBJ2-7; D is perhaps TRBD1 (6 bases). The CDR3 totals 13 residues. The V gene lost 6 bases and the J gene lost 3 bases, with 11 bases spanning the gap. Germline values: CDR1 KGHDR, CDR2 SFDVKD. CDR3: CATSKQGSYEQYF. The CDR3 bases are TGTGCCACCAGTAAGCAGGGGAGCTACGAGCAGTACTTC.

Only a few counts were recorded for this clonotype. V gene TRBV18 combines with J gene TRBJ2-2; D gene uncertain. Trimming stripped 6 bases from V and 0 bases from J, with 11 bases between. The CDR3 sequence is 15 residues long. CDR1 and CDR2 (germline): KGHSH, LQKENI. The CDR3 spells CASSIGMSNTGELFF. The CDR3, as DNA: TGTGCCAGCTCTATAGGGATGTCGAACACCGGGGAGCTGTTTTTT.

This clonotype was recorded at least ten times. The chain combines TRBV6-2 or TRBV6-3 with TRBJ2-7; perhaps TRBD2 as D (5 bases). The CDR3 is 11 amino acids. Trimming took off 5 bases at V and 5 bases at J, with 7 bases between the two ends. The germline CDR1 and CDR2 sequences are MNHEY and SVGEGT. CDR3 in amino acids: CASSDYNEQYF. The CDR3 region has the DNA TGTGCCAGCAGTGACTATAACGAGCAGTACTTC.